The 20 T cell receptor beta chains below were found in one sample sequenced in a study of OX40 agonist ivuxolimab in advanced cancers. TCRdb's copy holds only in-frame clones and misses some; the assay was immunoSEQ multiplex PCR. This table has tens of thousands of clones, around 83% appearing once. Sequenced here: CD4+ or CD8+ T cells sorted from blood, sampled in a trial of the OX40 agonist ivuxolimab. The receptors here all came from an adult with an advanced solid tumor such as melanoma, head and neck, liver or kidney cancer.

The genes are TRBV6-6 and TRBJ2-6; tentative D call: TRBD1 (6 bases). Trimming stripped 6 bases from V and 8 bases from J, with 14 bases between. Germline CDR1 MNHNY, CDR2 SVGAGI (reference sequence). CDR3 length: 14 amino acids. CDR3 sequence reads: CASRPGTPSNVLTF. The CDR3 DNA reads as TGTGCCAGCAGACCCGGGACACCCTCCAACGTCCTGACTTTC.

There are a few counts of this clone. As DNA, the CDR3 is TGTGCCAGCAGCTCCGGACTAGCGGGAGGCAATGAGCAGTTCTTC. It specifies CASSSGLAGGNEQFF. V and J are TRBV11-2 and TRBJ2-1; 14 bases fit TRBD2. Germline values: CDR1 SGHAT, CDR2 FQNNGV. V shed 4 bases and J 6 bases; nucleotides not matched to a gene: 2. This CDR3 spans 15 amino acids.

The V and J genes are TRBV28 and TRBJ1-2; unclear D gene. V dropped 8 bases and J dropped 4 bases, with 8 bases sitting between them. Germline V gene lookup returns CDR1 MDHEN and CDR2 SYDVKM. The CDR3 sequence is 11 residues long. This CDR3 reads CASRQVYGYTF. The DNA of the CDR3 is TGTGCCAGCCGACAAGTCTATGGCTACACCTTC.

This clone turned up a few times. This chain uses TRBV19 with TRBJ2-1; 10 bases align to TRBD1. V shed 1 base, J shed 13 bases, and the junction held 7 bases outside the gene matches. There are 14 residues in the CDR3. From germline, CDR1 is LNHDA and CDR2 SQIVND (reference sequence). CDR3 DNA: TGTGCCAGTAGTATAGCCCCGAGACAGGGGGCCCAGTTCTTC. Its protein is CASSIAPRQGAQFF.

This sequence joins TRBV11-2 and TRBJ2-7, with D possibly TRBD2 on 6 matching bases. CDR3 length equals 15 residues. Looked up from germline, CDR1 is SGHAT and CDR2 is FQNNGV. V was clipped by 3 bases and J by 3 bases, with 15 bases between them. The CDR3 is CASSFVGGGDYEQYF. The DNA for the CDR3 is TGTGCCAGCAGCTTCGTCGGAGGAGGGGACTACGAGCAGTACTTC.

V is TRBV9 and J is TRBJ2-3; D uncertain. The V gene lost 2 bases and the J gene lost 6 bases, with 13 bases spanning the gap. The CDR3 loop spans 14 amino acids. The germline CDR1 and CDR2 sequences are SGDLS and YYNGEE. Here the CDR3 DNA reads TGTGCCAGCAGCGTCCCGGGTACCTCCGATACGCAGTATTTT. Amino acids: CASSVPGTSDTQYF.

This clone was seen only a few times. The chain links TRBV10-3 to TRBJ2-7, with D perhaps TRBD2 (6 bases). The CDR3 extends over 13 amino acids. Germline values: CDR1 ENHRY, CDR2 SYGVKD. Trimming took off 4 bases at V and 2 bases at J, with 9 bases between the two ends. The CDR3 is CAISAEGPYEQYF. The CDR3 DNA sequence: TGTGCCATCAGTGCGGAGGGTCCCTACGAGCAGTACTTC.

The chain is built from TRBV2 and TRBJ1-4; possibly TRBD1 for D (6 bases). V lost 6 bases and J lost 4, with 21 bases in between. CDR1 and CDR2 (germline): SNHLY, FYNNEI. CDR3 size: 17 residues. The CDR3 DNA sequence: TGTGCCAGCAGCGCGAGATCTACAGGGACCGTTAATGAAAAACTGTTTTTT. This translates into CASSARSTGTVNEKLFF.

V usage is TRBV6-1 and J usage is TRBJ2-2, with D unclear. CDR3 size: 17 residues. V was pared by 0 bases and J by 4 bases, with 15 bases between. CDR1 MNHNS and CDR2 SASEGT come from the germline V gene. CDR3 DNA: TGTGCCAGCAGTGAAGCGGTCGCTATGAGTGCCACCGGGGAGCTGTTTTTT. It translates to CASSEAVAMSATGELFF.

The rearrangement joins TRBV4-2 to TRBJ2-4; 10 bases map to TRBD2. Germline V CDR1 and CDR2: LGHNA, YNFKEQ. J lost 1 base, V lost 0 bases, and 12 bases had no gene match. The length of the CDR3 is 20 residues. DNA of the CDR3: TGTGCCAGCAGCCAAGATCAGCCTAGCGGGAGATGGGGGGCCAAAAACATTCAGTACTTC. This codes for CASSQDQPSGRWGAKNIQYF.

The chain uses TRBV15 and TRBJ1-5; 7 nucleotides align to TRBD1. Trimming took 0 bases from V and 6 from J; bases not matched to a gene: 5. Germline V lookup: CDR1 LNHNV, CDR2 YYDKDF (reference sequence). This CDR3 has 15 amino acids. CDR3 region: CATSRDSAGGQPQHF. The CDR3 region has the DNA TGTGCCACCAGCAGAGATTCCGCAGGGGGTCAGCCCCAGCATTTT.

The chain uses TRBV5-1 and TRBJ2-5; either TRBD1 or TRBD2 may fit D (5 bases each). Between the trimmed V and J ends, which lost 4 bases and 1 base, there was a span of 14 bases. From germline, CDR1 is SGHRS and CDR2 YFSETQ. CDR3 length equals 15 residues. The CDR3 protein is CASSQLGTVQETQYF. The CDR3 DNA is TGCGCCAGCAGCCAACTCGGGACGGTCCAAGAGACCCAGTACTTC.

This clone occurred once. The junction shows a germline mismatch at one end, possibly a read error. This chain uses TRBV7-9 with TRBJ2-7, with 9 bases matching TRBD2. This CDR3 is built from 15 residues. CDR1 SEHNR and CDR2 FQNEAQ come from the germline V gene (reference sequence). In DNA form, the CDR3 reads TGTGCCAGCAGCTCCACGGTTCTAGCGGGAAAGTCCCCAGACTTC. Protein: CASSSTVLAGKSPDF.

This sequence joins TRBV5-1 and TRBJ2-1, with 10 nucleotides matching TRBD2. CDR1 SGHRS and CDR2 YFSETQ come from the germline V gene. V lost 0 bases to trimming and J lost 1 base; unmatched junction nucleotides: 10. This CDR3 is 19 amino acids long. Here the CDR3 reads CASSLARIAGGISYNEQFF. The CDR3 region has the DNA TGCGCCAGCAGCTTGGCGAGAATAGCGGGAGGTATATCCTACAATGAGCAGTTCTTC.

The chain couples TRBV5-1 to TRBJ2-2; D gene unclear. Germline CDR1 SGHRS, CDR2 YFSETQ. CDR3 size: 13 residues. The V and J ends lost 2 bases and 8 bases respectively, with 10 bases between them. The CDR3 reads CASSFQTQGELFF. CDR3 nucleotides: TGCGCCAGCAGCTTCCAGACCCAGGGGGAGCTGTTTTTT.

V and J are TRBV7-9 and TRBJ1-4; D might be TRBD1 (5 bases). CDR1 SEHNR and CDR2 FQNEAQ come from the germline V gene (reference sequence). The V gene lost 4 bases and the J gene lost 2 bases, with 8 bases spanning the gap. This CDR3 has 14 amino acids. The chain's CDR3 is CASSSTETNEKLFF. The CDR3 region has the DNA TGTGCCAGCAGCTCGACAGAGACTAATGAAAAACTGTTTTTT.

The chain recombines TRBV5-4 with TRBJ1-3; D not resolved. Trimming stripped 0 bases from V and 2 bases from J, with 9 bases between. This CDR3 has 15 residues. Germline CDR1 and CDR2: SGHNT and YYREEE (reference sequence). This CDR3 is CASSLAKQTGNTIYF. The CDR3 DNA follows: TGTGCCAGCAGCTTGGCCAAGCAGACTGGAAACACCATATATTTT.

In this sample, this clone turned up a few times. V usage is TRBV6-1 and J usage is TRBJ1-5; D is perhaps TRBD1 (6 bases). Trimming removed 5 bases at V and 3 bases at J, with 14 bases between. Per germline, CDR1 MNHNS and CDR2 SASEGT. This CDR3 region has 15 residues. The CDR3 reads CASSFADSSNQPQHF. The CDR3 nucleotides are TGTGCCAGCAGTTTCGCGGACAGCTCCAATCAGCCCCAGCATTTT.

The rearrangement joins TRBV7-6 to TRBJ2-1, with 8 bases aligning to TRBD1. The CDR3 has 15 residues. V lost 5 bases and J lost 8; bases outside the gene matches: 11. Germline values: CDR1 SGHVS, CDR2 FNYEAQ. CDR3 DNA sequence: TGTGCCAGCAGCCCTCAGGGGGCCATAGCCCATGAGCAGTTCTTC. Amino acid sequence: CASSPQGAIAHEQFF.

The V call is TRBV19, the J call TRBJ1-6; D possibly corresponds to TRBD1 (6 bases). Germline CDR1 reads LNHDA; CDR2 reads SQIVND (reference sequence). The germline V and J ends were trimmed by 8 bases and 7 bases, with 15 bases remaining between them. The CDR3 extends over 14 amino acids. CDR3 bases: TGTGCCAGTGGTGGACAGAGCAGAAATTCACCCCTCCACTTT. It yields the protein CASGGQSRNSPLHF.